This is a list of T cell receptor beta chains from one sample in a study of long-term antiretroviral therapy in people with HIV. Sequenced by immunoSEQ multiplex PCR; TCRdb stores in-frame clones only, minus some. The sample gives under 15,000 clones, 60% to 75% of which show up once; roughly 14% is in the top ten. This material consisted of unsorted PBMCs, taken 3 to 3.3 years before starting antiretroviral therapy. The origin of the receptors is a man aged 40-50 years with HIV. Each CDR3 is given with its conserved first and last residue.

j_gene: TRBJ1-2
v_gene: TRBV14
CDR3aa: CASRNSGGRYGYTF

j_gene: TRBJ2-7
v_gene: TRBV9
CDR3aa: CASSVGGNSPYEQYF

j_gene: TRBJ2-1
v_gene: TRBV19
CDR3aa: CASSSRFSEQFF

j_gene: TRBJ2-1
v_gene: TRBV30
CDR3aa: CAWSGTSGPYNEQFF

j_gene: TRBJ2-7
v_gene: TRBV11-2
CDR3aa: CASSTKTGQSSYEQYF

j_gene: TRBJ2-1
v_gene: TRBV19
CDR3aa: CASSSGKSPYNEQFF

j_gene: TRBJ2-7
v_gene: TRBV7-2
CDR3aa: CASSLRGPTSYEQYF

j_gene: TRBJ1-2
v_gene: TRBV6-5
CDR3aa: CATSLPQGNGYTF

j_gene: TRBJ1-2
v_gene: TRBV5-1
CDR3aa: CASSSTGDRSYGYTF

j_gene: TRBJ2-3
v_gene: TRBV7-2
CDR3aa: CASSFRGQLTDTQYF

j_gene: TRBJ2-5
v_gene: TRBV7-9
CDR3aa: CASSFPTGEETQYF

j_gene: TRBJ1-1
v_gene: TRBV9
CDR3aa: CASNPDFLNTEAFF

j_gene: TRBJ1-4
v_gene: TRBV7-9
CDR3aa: CASSRGPLTNEKLFF

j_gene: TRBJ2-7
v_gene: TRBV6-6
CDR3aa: CASSYGQGATYEQYF

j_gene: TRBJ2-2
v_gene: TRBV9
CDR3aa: CASSGTNTGELFF

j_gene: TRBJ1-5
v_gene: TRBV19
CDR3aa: CASLGAVNQPQHF

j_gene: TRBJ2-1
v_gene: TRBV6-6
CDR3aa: CASSNGQVAGNEQFF

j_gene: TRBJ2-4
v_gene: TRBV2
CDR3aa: CASSQGQGLAKNIQYF

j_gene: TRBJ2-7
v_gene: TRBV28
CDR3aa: CASSPTTDGSYEQYF

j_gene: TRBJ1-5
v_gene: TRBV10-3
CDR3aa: CAIGGDNQPQHF

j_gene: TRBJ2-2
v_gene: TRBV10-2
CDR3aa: CASKVGTGELFF

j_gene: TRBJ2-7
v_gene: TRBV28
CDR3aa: CASSRTRPHEQYF

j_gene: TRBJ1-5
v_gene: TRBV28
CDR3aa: CASRGQGVGNQPQHF

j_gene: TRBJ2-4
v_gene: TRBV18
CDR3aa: CASSPGQASENIQYF

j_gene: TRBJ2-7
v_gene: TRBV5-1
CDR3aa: CASSLNREVNYEQYF

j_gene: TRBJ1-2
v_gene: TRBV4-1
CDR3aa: CASSQDFKGSSYGYTF

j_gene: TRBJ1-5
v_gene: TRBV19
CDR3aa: CASSIVGTGGSWQPQHF

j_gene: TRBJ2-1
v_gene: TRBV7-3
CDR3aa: CASSLTAYNEQFF